The clone carrying this T cell receptor beta chain has only one observation. Antigen unknown. Described time point: newly diagnosed, previously untreated cHL patient sample. Magnetic negative selection served to purify CD4+ T cells out of PBMCs that had been thawed. PBMCs representing newly diagnosed, untreated classical Hodgkin lymphoma functioned as the comparison. Clones were sequenced by immunoSEQ multiplex PCR, and TCRdb holds only the in-frame ones, with some missing. The data contain over 25,000 clones, around 90% of them singletons. The data derive from a study of PD-1 blockade in classical Hodgkin lymphoma. General study findings and limits: Healthy donors reportedly exceeded newly diagnosed patients in baseline TCR diversity. Differences between repertoires have undefined causes, possibly disease activity or prior therapy.

Germline CDR1 reads MDHEN; CDR2 reads SYDVKM. The V and J ends lost 4 bases and 3 bases respectively, with 22 bases between them. The CDR3 spans 17 residues. The chain employs TRBV28 and TRBJ2-7; perhaps TRBD1 as D (6 bases). This TCR came from a human donor with classical Hodgkin lymphoma. Sequences were obtained from CD4+ T cells from blood. The CDR3: CASSSNPQGIGDYEQYF. The CDR3, as DNA: TGTGCCAGCAGTTCCAACCCACAGGGAATTGGCGACTACGAGCAGTACTTC.